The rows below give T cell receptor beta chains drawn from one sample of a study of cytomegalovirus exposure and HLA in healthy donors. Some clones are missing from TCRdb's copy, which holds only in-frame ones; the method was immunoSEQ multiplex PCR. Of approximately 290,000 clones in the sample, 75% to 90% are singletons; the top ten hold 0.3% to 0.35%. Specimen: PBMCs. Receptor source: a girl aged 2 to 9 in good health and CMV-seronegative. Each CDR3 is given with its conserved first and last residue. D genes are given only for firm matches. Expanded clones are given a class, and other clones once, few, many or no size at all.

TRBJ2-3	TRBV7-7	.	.	TGTGCCAGCAGCTGGGGCCCCCCGGGCACAGATACGCAGTATTTT	CASSWGPPGTDTQYF
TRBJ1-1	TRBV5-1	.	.	TGCGCCAGCAGCATGGGACTAACTGAAGCTTTCTTT	CASSMGLTEAFF
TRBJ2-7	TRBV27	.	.	TGTGCCAGCAGTTTTACGGGACAACGCTACGAGCAGTACTTC	CASSFTGQRYEQYF
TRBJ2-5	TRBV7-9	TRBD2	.	TGTGCCAGCGGGGCGGGGGAAGAGACCCAGTACTTC	CASGAGEETQYF
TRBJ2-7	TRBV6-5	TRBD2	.	TGTGCCAGCAGCGGGGTCGGGGGGAACGACGAGCAGTACTTC	CASSGVGGNDEQYF
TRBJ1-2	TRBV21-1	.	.	TGTGCCCCAACACAAAGGGGTGGCTACACCTTC	CAPTQRGGYTF
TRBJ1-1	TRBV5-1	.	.	TGCGCCAGCAGCCCGGGGGGGTCCTCCGATACTGAAGCTTTCTTT	CASSPGGSSDTEAFF
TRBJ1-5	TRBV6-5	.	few	TGTGCCAGCAGTTACCTCTATAATCAGCCCCAGCATTTT	CASSYLYNQPQHF
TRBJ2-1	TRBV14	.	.	TGTGCCACTGCGGCACGGTCGGGTGAGGGCTACAATGAGCAGTTCTTC	CATAARSGEGYNEQFF
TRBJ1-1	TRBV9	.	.	TGTGCCAGCAGCGTAGAAGCAGGGGACACTGAAGCTTTCTTT	CASSVEAGDTEAFF
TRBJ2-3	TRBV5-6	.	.	TGTGCCAGCAGCTTGGGGGGCATAACAGATACGCAGTATTTT	CASSLGGITDTQYF
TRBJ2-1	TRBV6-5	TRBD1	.	TGTGCCAGCAGTTACTCGAACAGGGGGACATACAATGAGCAGTTCTTC	CASSYSNRGTYNEQFF
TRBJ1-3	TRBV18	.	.	TGTGCCAGCTCACCATTTGACAGTAGCTCTGGAAACACCATATATTTT	CASSPFDSSSGNTIYF
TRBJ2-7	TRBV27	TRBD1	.	TGTGCCAGCAGTTTATGGGACAGGGGCGAGCAGTACTTC	CASSLWDRGEQYF
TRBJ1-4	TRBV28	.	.	TGTGCCAGCAGTTTAGGGGGCCTCGGGGAAAAACTGTTTTTT	CASSLGGLGEKLFF
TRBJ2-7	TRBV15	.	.	TGTGCCACCAGCAGATCTCGGTTAGGAGGCCCCGGGGTCCACGAGCAGTACTTC	CATSRSRLGGPGVHEQYF
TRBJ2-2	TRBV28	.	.	TGTGCCAGCAGTTTATCCGCTGGAGCCGGGGAGCTGTTTTTT	CASSLSAGAGELFF
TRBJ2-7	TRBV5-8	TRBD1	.	TGTGCCAGCCGACTAAACAGGGGGCATTACGAGCAGTACTTC	CASRLNRGHYEQYF